The 2 T cell receptor beta chains below were found in one sample sequenced in a study of blood T cell repertoires in COVID-19. Method: immunoSEQ multiplex PCR; TCRdb's copy keeps in-frame clones and lacks some. This table holds about 220,000 clones, roughly 84% found once. The sample was peripheral blood. The receptors stem from a woman older than 75 with acute or convalescent COVID-19.

This clone came up once. The gene calls are TRBV23-1 and TRBJ1-1; a weak D match, TRBD1 (5 bases). TRBV23-1 is classed as an ORF, of uncertain function. Trimming left V 8 bases short and J 4 bases short, with 20 bases between. This CDR3 comprises 15 residues. The CDR3 loop is CASGVLGWGGTEAFF. In DNA, the CDR3 is TGCGCCAGCGGGGTTTTGGGATGGGGCGGCACTGAAGCTTTCTTT.

CDR3 sequence (DNA): TGTGCCAGCAAGAGACAGGTTTATGAGCAGTTCTTC. This translates into CASKRQVYEQFF. The chain uses TRBV2 and TRBJ2-1; D is perhaps TRBD1 (6 bases). The CDR3 consists of 12 residues. The germline V gene has CDR1 SNHLY and CDR2 FYNNEI. V gave up 7 bases and J gave up 8 bases, with 12 bases separating them.